This entry concerns a single T cell receptor (beta chain). The antigen remains undetermined. The assay was immunoSEQ multiplex PCR, and TCRdb's table has in-frame clones only and misses some. The table has some 73,000 clones, 88% seen once. CDR1 and CDR2 from the germline V gene are LNHNV and YYDKDF (reference sequence). This CDR3 is 15 amino acids long. Trimming shortened V by 3 bases and J by 9 bases, and 15 bases separated the two germline ends. This entry belongs to a study of OX40 agonist ivuxolimab in advanced cancers. The wider study: Dose-escalation patients were diagnosed with hepatocellular carcinoma, melanoma, renal cell cancer or head and neck cancer. Points from the study as a whole: Clones of CD4+ and CD8+ blood T cells grew by week 6 at doses of 0.1 to 3.0 mg/kg.

The chain joins TRBV15 to TRBJ1-6; D unresolved. The material sequenced was CD4+ or CD8+ T cells sorted from blood, taken in a trial of the OX40 agonist ivuxolimab. The TCR was taken from an adult with an advanced solid tumor such as melanoma, head and neck, liver or kidney cancer. CDR3 region: CATSREIDSASPLHF. The DNA of the CDR3 is TGTGCCACCAGCAGGGAAATTGATAGTGCTTCACCCCTCCACTTT.